This TCR beta chain was sequenced during a study of T cells in localized non-small cell lung cancer. Study conclusions and caveats: Higher adjacent-lung clonality was associated with shorter survival. Appearances in adjacent lung were noted for a median roughly 50 of the top 100 tumor clones.

To note about this clone: The antigen is not known.

The CDR3 spans 15 residues. Germline V gene sequence: CDR1 MNHEY, CDR2 SMNVEV (reference sequence). Trimming left V 5 bases short and J 4 bases short, with 18 bases between. Assay used: immunoSEQ multiplex PCR; TCRdb lists only in-frame clones, some missing. The sample yields tens of thousands of clones, 87% seen once. The sequence came from a man aged 35-69 years with stage I squamous cell lung carcinoma. This rearrangement joins TRBV27 to TRBJ2-7; TRBD2 is a possible D gene (6 bases). Sequenced here: peripheral blood, sampled before any cancer treatment. This CDR3 is CASSRSPGDRYEQYF. The CDR3, as DNA: TGTGCCAGCAGTCGCTCACCGGGGGATCGATACGAGCAGTACTTC.